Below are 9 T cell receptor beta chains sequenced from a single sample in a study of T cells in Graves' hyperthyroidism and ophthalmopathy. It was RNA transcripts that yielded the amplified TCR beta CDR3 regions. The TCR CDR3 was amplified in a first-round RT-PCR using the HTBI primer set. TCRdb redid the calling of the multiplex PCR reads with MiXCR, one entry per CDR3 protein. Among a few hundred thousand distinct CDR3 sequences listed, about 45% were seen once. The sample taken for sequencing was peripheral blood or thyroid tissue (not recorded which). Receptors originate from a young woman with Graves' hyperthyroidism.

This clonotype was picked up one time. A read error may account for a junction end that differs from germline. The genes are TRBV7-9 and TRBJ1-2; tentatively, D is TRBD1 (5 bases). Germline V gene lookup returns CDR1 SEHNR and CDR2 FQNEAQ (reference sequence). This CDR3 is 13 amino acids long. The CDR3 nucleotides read TGCGCCAGCAGCCAAGACCGGGACCCTTCCTACACCTTC. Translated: CASSQDRDPSYTF.

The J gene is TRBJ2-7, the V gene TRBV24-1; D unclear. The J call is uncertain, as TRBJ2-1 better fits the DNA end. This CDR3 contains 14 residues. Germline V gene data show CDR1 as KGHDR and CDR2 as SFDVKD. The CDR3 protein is CATSDLWADNEQFF. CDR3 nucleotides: TGTGCCACCAGTGATTTATGGGCTGACAATGAGCAGTTCTTC.

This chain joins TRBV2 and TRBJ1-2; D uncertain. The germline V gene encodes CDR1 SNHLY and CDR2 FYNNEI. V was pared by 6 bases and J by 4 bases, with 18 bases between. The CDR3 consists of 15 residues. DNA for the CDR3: TGTGCCAGCAGCCGTCAGCCGTTGGAAGCCTATGGCTACACCTTC. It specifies CASSRQPLEAYGYTF.

CDR3 loop: CASSSPGGSYGYTF. Written as DNA, the CDR3 is TGCGCCAGCAGCTCCCCGGGGGGGAGCTATGGCTACACCTTC. The chain carries TRBV5-1 and TRBJ1-2; maybe TRBD1 (5 bases). The CDR3 loop spans 14 amino acids. With 3 bases removed from V and 4 bases from J, the gap between germline ends came to 13 bases. CDR1 is SGHRS, CDR2 YFSETQ, per germline.

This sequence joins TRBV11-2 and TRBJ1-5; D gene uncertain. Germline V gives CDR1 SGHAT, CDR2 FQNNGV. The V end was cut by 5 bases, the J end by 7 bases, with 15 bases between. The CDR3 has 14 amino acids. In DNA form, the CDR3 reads TGTGCCAGCAGCCCGTCTCCAAGCGGGCAGCCCCAGCATTTT. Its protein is CASSPSPSGQPQHF.

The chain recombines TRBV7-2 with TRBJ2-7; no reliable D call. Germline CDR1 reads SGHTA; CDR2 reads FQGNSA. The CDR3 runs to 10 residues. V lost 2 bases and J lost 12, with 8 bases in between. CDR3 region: CASSLQLLYF. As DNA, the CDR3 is TGTGCCAGCAGCTTACAACTGCTGTACTTC.

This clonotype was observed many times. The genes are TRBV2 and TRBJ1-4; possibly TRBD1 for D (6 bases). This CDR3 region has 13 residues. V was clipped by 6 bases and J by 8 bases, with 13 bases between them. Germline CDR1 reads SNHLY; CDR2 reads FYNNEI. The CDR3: CASRFDRREKLFF. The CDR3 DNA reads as TGTGCCAGCAGATTCGACAGGAGAGAAAAACTGTTTTTT.

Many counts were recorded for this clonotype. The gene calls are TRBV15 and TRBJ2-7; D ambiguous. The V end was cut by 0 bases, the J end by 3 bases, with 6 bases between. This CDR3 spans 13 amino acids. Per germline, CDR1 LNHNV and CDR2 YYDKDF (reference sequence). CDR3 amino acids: CATSREPVYEQYF. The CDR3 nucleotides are TGTGCCACCAGCAGAGAACCCGTCTACGAGCAGTACTTC.

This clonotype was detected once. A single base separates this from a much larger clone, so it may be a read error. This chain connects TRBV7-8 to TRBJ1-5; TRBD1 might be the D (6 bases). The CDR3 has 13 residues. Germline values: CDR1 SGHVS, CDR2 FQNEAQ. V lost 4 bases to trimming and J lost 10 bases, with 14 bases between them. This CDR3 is CASSYQTGRPQHF. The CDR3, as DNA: TGTGCCAGCAGCTATCAGACAGGCCGTCCCCAGCATTTT.